This T cell receptor beta chain was sequenced for a study of response to subunit inactivated influenza vaccine. Germline CDR1 and CDR2: SGHTA and FQGNSA. The V gene end was trimmed by 2 bases and the J gene end by 3 bases; junction bases not matched to a gene: 3. The CDR3 spans 16 residues. Study observations and caveats: The study's authors posited that every seasonal influenza vaccination enlists few new T cells.

This clonotype was seen more than once but under ten times. The antigen is undetermined. In TCRdb, the RT-PCR reads were re-called with MiXCR into one record per CDR3 protein. The sample includes roughly 710,000 distinct CDR3 sequences, 12% to 15% of them seen just once. The chain uses TRBV7-2 and TRBJ2-3; TRBD2 agrees at 12 bases. This clonotype was obtained from a middle-aged man who received an inactivated influenza vaccine. Sequenced here: PBMCs from blood, sampled around two weeks before vaccination. This CDR3 reads CASSLQGLAGTDTQYF. In DNA, the CDR3 is TGTGCCAGCAGCTTACAAGGACTAGCGGGGACAGATACGCAGTATTTT.